This T cell receptor beta chain was sequenced during a study of OX40 agonist ivuxolimab in advanced cancers. Study overall: Ivuxolimab, which patients received intravenously every 2 weeks, was dosed at 0.01 to 10 mg/kg. Dose-escalation patients were diagnosed with hepatocellular carcinoma, melanoma, renal cell cancer or head and neck cancer.

Comments on this clone: No antigen is known for it.

Findings and caveats of the study: Average numbers of expanded clones were greater in CD8+ T cells than in CD4+.

The table came from immunoSEQ multiplex PCR; TCRdb's copy has only in-frame clones and leaves some out. The sample includes 90,000 to 120,000 clones, 90% of them seen just once. V was clipped by 7 bases and J by 4 bases, with 11 bases between them. The CDR3 length is 13 residues. CDR1 is MNHNY and CDR2 is SVGAGI in the germline V gene (reference sequence). Source: CD4+ or CD8+ T cells sorted from blood, taken in a trial of the OX40 agonist ivuxolimab. The TCR comes from an adult with an advanced solid tumor such as melanoma, head and neck, liver or kidney cancer. The gene calls are TRBV6-6 and TRBJ2-1; D possibly corresponds to TRBD1 (6 bases). CDR3 coding DNA: TGTGCCAGCATGTTGGGGGCGTACAATGAGCAGTTCTTC. Its protein is CASMLGAYNEQFF.